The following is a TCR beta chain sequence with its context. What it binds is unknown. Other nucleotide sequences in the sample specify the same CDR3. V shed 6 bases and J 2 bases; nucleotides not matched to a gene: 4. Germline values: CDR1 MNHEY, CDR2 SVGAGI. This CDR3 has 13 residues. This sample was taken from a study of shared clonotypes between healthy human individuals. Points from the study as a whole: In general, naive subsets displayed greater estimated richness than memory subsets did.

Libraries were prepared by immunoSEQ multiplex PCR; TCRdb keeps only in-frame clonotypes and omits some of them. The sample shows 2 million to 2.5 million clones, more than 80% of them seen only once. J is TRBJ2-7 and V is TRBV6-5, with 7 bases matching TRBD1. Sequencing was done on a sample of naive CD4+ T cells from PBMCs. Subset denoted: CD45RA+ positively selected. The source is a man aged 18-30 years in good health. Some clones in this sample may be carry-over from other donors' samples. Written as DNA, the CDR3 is TGTGCCAGCAGCCCACAGGGGCCCTACGAGCAGTACTTC. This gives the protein CASSPQGPYEQYF.